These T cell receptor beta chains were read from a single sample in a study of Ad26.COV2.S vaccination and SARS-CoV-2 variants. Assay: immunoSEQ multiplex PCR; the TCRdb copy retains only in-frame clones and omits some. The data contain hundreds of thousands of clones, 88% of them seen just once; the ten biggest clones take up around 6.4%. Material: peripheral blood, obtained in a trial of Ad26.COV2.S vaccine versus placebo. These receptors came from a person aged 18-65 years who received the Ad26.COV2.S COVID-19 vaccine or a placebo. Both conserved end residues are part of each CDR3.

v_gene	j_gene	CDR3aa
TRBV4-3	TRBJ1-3	CASSQDWKGFGYTIYF
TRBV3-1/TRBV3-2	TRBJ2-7	CASSLGQAEQYF
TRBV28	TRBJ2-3	CASSSSGGTLLGTDTQYF
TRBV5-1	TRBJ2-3	CASSLARETDTQYF
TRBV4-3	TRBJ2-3	CASSQEPFTDTQYF
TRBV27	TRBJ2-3	CASSLLSDRSTDTQYF
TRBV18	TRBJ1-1	CASSPIRKGLRSDTEAFF
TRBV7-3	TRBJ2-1	CASSLTPSGRAGNEQFF
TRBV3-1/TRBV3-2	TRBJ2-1	CASSGRDSYNEQFF
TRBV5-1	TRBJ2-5	CASSTTGVETQYF
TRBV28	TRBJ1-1	CASSPSGWGVWTEAFF
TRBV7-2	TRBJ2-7	CASSLTRDSYEQYF